Following are 3 T cell receptor beta chains from one sample sequenced in a study of blood T cells in healthy people across ages. Alongside a J-beta primer mix, a sample-barcoded 5' primer served in a second PCR lasting 7 to 11 cycles. TCRdb reanalysed the 5' RACE reads using MiXCR and keeps one entry per CDR3 protein. The data show about 400,000 distinct CDR3 sequences, approximately 51% seen once. Material: blood. The receptor set was obtained from a man aged 60 to 75 in good health.

Concerning this clonotype itself: One base away lies a much larger clone, so this may be a sequencing read error. The chain carries TRBV5-1 and TRBJ2-1, with TRBD2 matching over 7 bases. V shed 10 bases, J shed 4 bases, and the junction held 14 bases outside the gene matches. The CDR3 contains 15 residues. Germline V gene data show CDR1 as SGHRS and CDR2 as YFSETQ. In DNA, the CDR3 is TGCGCCGGCTTTCTTGAGGCTAGCGGTTACAATGAGCAGTTCTTC. It specifies CAGFLEASGYNEQFF. The entire variable domain, with the rest obtained from reference TRBV5-1 and TRBJ2-1, is as follows: KAGVTQTPRYLIKTRGQQVTLSCSPISGHRSVSWYQQTPGQGLQFLFEYFSETQRNKGNFPGRFSGRQFSNSRSEMNVSTLELGDSALYLCAGFLEASGYNEQFFGPGTRLTVL.

The rearrangement uses TRBV7-2 and TRBJ2-1; 9 bases map to TRBD2. The CDR3 covers 16 residues. CDR1 and CDR2 (germline): SGHTA, FQGNSA. Losses at the gene ends were 5 bases for V and 1 base for J; bases not matched to a gene: 6. For the CDR3, the DNA is TGTGCCAGCAGCCCGCGGGGGGGGGTGTCCTACAATGAGCAGTTCTTC. This codes for CASSPRGGVSYNEQFF.

This chain connects TRBV28 to TRBJ2-4; D not resolved. The CDR3 spans 13 residues. The germline V gene has CDR1 MDHEN and CDR2 SYDVKM. Trimming removed 4 bases from V and 6 bases from J, with 10 bases in between. The CDR3 coding sequence is TGTGCCAGCAGTTATTTCGAGACAAACATTCAGTACTTC. It encodes CASSYFETNIQYF.